This is a list of T cell receptor beta chains from one sample in a study of T cells after yellow fever vaccination. TCRdb re-derived calls from the 5' RACE reads in MiXCR, one entry per CDR3 protein. The sample shows roughly 120,000 distinct CDR3 sequences, around 7.4% of them seen only once. This specimen consisted of CD4+ T cells sorted from PBMCs, obtained 10 to 11 days after the first yellow fever vaccination. The receptors derive from a man aged 18 to 30 who received the YFV17D yellow fever vaccine. Each CDR3 is given without its conserved first and last residue.

len,v_gene,j_gene,CDR3aa
11,TRBV20-1,TRBJ2-1,SAYSAGGNEQF
13,TRBV5-1,TRBJ2-5,ASSESGTGEETQY
13,TRBV5-6,TRBJ2-3,ASSSPHRGPDTQY
11,TRBV4-1,TRBJ1-1,ASSRAENTEAF
16,TRBV7-2,TRBJ2-3,ASSLASGGIRSTDTQY
13,TRBV4-3,TRBJ2-3,ASSARDRGTDTQY
12,TRBV6-5,TRBJ2-1,ASSLQGRDNEQF
13,TRBV10-2,TRBJ2-2,ATRRTGLNTGELF
14,TRBV7-2,TRBJ1-5,ASSALGRGLNQPQH
11,TRBV20-1,TRBJ2-5,SARRTPQETQY
9,TRBV20-1,TRBJ2-1,SARVNNEQF
14,TRBV24-1,TRBJ2-3,ATSDAGQASTDTQY
17,TRBV7-8,TRBJ2-1,ASSLGVGGKRPKYNEQF